This passage covers 25 T cell receptor delta chains from one sample sequenced in a study of Vδ1+ human thymocytes. Whole-study results and caveats: In the thymus, TRG and TRD repertoires looked highly polyclonal with Gaussian CDR3 lengths.

No antigen has been identified for these receptors. RNA was extracted from the cells and then reverse transcribed. Pooled V-gene forward primers with one constant-region reverse primer generated the CDR3 amplicons by multiplex PCR. TCRdb reanalyzed the multiplex PCR reads using CATT. This table has some 73,000 delta-chain clones, about 38% appearing once. Sequenced input: Vdelta1+ gamma-delta thymocytes from the thymus. Described subset: FACS-sorted CD3+ TCRalphabeta- TCRVdelta1+ TCRVdelta2- thymocytes. Every receptor here comes from a boy younger than two who had congenital heart surgery.

This clone has a handful of counts. V usage is TRDV1 and J usage is TRDJ1, with 12 bases aligning to TRDD3. Germline V CDR1 and CDR2: TSWWSYY, QGS. J gave up 3 bases and V 5 bases, and 28 bases lay outside the gene matches. The CDR3 runs to 23 residues. CDR3 residues: CALGRISEGYWGIQKGESDKLIF. The DNA of the CDR3 is TGTGCTCTTGGGCGAATTTCCGAGGGGTACTGGGGGATACAGAAGGGGGAATCCGATAAACTCATCTTT.

This clone was counted between two and nine times. The chain recombines TRDV1 with TRDJ1; D possibly uses TRDD2 or TRDD3 (8 bases each). Deletions cut 1 base from V and 0 bases from J, with 30 bases between. The CDR3 loop spans 22 amino acids. The germline V gene encodes CDR1 TSWWSYY and CDR2 QGS. The CDR3 spells CALGERGGLPTYWGPYTDKLIF. The CDR3 nucleotides read TGTGCTCTTGGGGAACGCGGGGGGCTTCCTACGTACTGGGGGCCGTACACCGATAAACTCATCTTT.

This clone showed up just a few times. This chain joins TRDV1 and TRDJ1, with no clear D. Looked up from germline, CDR1 is TSWWSYY and CDR2 is QGS. This CDR3 contains 17 residues. The germline V and J ends were trimmed by 0 bases and 0 bases, with 14 bases remaining between them. The CDR3, as DNA: TGTGCTCTTGGGGAACTTTTGCCCACGGAGTACACCGATAAACTCATCTTT. It translates to CALGELLPTEYTDKLIF.

This clone was detected once. The V gene is TRDV1, the J gene TRDJ1; 8 bases line up with TRDD3. This CDR3 region has 20 residues. V was clipped by 1 base and J by 4 bases; unmatched bases: 20. The V gene's germline CDR1 is TSWWSYY and CDR2 QGS. CDR3: CALGEPVVTKGDICLDKLIF. In DNA form, the CDR3 reads TGTGCTCTTGGGGAACCCGTAGTAACTAAGGGGGATATCTGCCTCGATAAACTCATCTTT.

The chain employs TRDV1 and TRDJ1, with D possibly matching TRDD3 (6 bases). The CDR3 runs to 18 residues. V lost 0 bases, J lost 4 bases, and 21 bases lay in between. The germline CDR1 and CDR2 sequences are TSWWSYY and QGS. Here the CDR3 reads CALGELEWGVARGDKLIF. DNA for the CDR3: TGTGCTCTTGGGGAACTTGAATGGGGGGTCGCCCGAGGCGATAAACTCATCTTT.

V is TRDV1 and J is TRDJ1; 11 positions agree with TRDD3. This CDR3 region has 25 residues. Germline V gene data show CDR1 as TSWWSYY and CDR2 as QGS. Trimming cost V 0 bases and J 0 bases; bases outside gene matches: 27. The CDR3 is CALGELGSSLAGGYSIRPNTDKLIF. The CDR3 region has the DNA TGTGCTCTTGGGGAACTGGGGTCTTCCTTGGCTGGGGGATACTCCATACGACCGAACACCGATAAACTCATCTTT.

This clone has a handful of counts. The J gene is TRDJ1, the V gene TRDV1; D call uncertain. This CDR3 comprises 14 residues. Trimming left V 5 bases short and J 0 bases short, with 10 bases between. Germline CDR1 reads TSWWSYY; CDR2 reads QGS. The CDR3, as DNA: TGTGCTCTTGGGCCTATATTTCACACCGATAAACTCATCTTT. Protein product: CALGPIFHTDKLIF.

The V and J genes are TRDV1 and TRDJ1; TRDD3 aligns across 7 bases. Germline loops: CDR1 TSWWSYY, CDR2 QGS. There are 15 residues in the CDR3. J lost 8 bases, V lost 1 base, and 10 bases had no gene match. For the CDR3, the DNA is TGTGCTCTTGGGGAACCCAAACGCCTGGGGGCAAAACTCATCTTT. This encodes CALGEPKRLGAKLIF.

The chain is built from TRDV1 and TRDJ1; 8 bases map to TRDD3. CDR1 and CDR2 (germline): TSWWSYY, QGS. This CDR3 has 19 residues. V trimming: 2 bases; J trimming: 1 base; junction bases outside the gene matches: 15. The CDR3 nucleotides read TGTGCTCTTGGGGAATTTCCCGCTCTACTGGGGGGCGGCACCGATAAACTCATCTTT. Protein product: CALGEFPALLGGGTDKLIF.

This chain uses TRDV1 with TRDJ1; the match to TRDD3 covers 10 bases. Trimming took 0 bases from V and 5 from J; bases not matched to a gene: 15. The germline CDR1 and CDR2 sequences are TSWWSYY and QGS. There are 19 residues in the CDR3. CDR3 DNA sequence: TGTGCTCTTGGGGAACTTCCAACAGGCTGGGGGATAAAGGGTGATAAACTCATCTTT. This translates into CALGELPTGWGIKGDKLIF.

This clone came up a few times. Other DNA sequences in this specimen translate into the identical CDR3. The chain carries TRDV1 and TRDJ1, with D maybe TRDD3 (6 bases). This CDR3 comprises 25 residues. V was cut by 2 bases and J by 0 bases, with 40 bases left in between. Germline CDR1 TSWWSYY, CDR2 QGS. CDR3 in DNA: TGTGCTCTTGGGGAAGGTCGGGCGGCCCCACTCCCGTACTCGTATTGGGGGGGCTACACCGATAAACTCATCTTT. The encoded protein is CALGEGRAAPLPYSYWGGYTDKLIF.

This clone was counted a few times. The rearrangement links TRDV1 to TRDJ1, with 10 bases identical to TRDD3. This CDR3 is built from 18 residues. V was clipped by 4 bases and J by 1 base; unmatched bases: 12. Looked up from germline, CDR1 is TSWWSYY and CDR2 is QGS. The CDR3 spells CALGGYWGMFSLTDKLIF. CDR3 nucleotide sequence: TGTGCTCTTGGGGGTTACTGGGGGATGTTCTCCCTCACCGATAAACTCATCTTT.

This clone was detected a few times. The chain carries TRDV2 and TRDJ1; 8 bases line up with TRDD3. Germline trimming cut 0 bases from V and 1 base from J; bases unmatched to any gene: 12. Germline lookup yields CDR1 GEAIGNYY and CDR2 EKD. The CDR3 extends over 18 amino acids. CDR3 coding DNA: TGTGCCTGTGACACCGCTGGGGGACCCCGTGATTGCACCGATAAACTCATCTTT. Its protein product is CACDTAGGPRDCTDKLIF.

This clone was counted a few times. This chain connects TRDV1 to TRDJ1, with 12 bases aligning to TRDD3. Germline-derived CDR1 and CDR2 are TSWWSYY and QGS. V lost 3 bases, J lost 3 bases, and 17 bases stayed unmatched. The CDR3 runs 20 residues. For the CDR3, the DNA is TGTGCTCTTGGGGAGCCTCCGCAGCCTACTGGGGGATACAAGGCCGATAAACTCATCTTT. Its protein product is CALGEPPQPTGGYKADKLIF.

This clone was recorded only once. V gene TRDV1 combines with J gene TRDJ1; perhaps TRDD2 as D (6 bases). Trimming took 3 bases from V and 8 from J, leaving 28 bases between them. The CDR3 has 18 amino acids. The germline CDR1 and CDR2 sequences are TSWWSYY and QGS. CDR3 sequence: CALGDPAFPPIIRGKLIF. CDR3 DNA sequence: TGTGCTCTTGGGGATCCGGCCTTCCCCCCCATTATAAGGGGGAAACTCATCTTT.

The gene calls are TRDV1 and TRDJ1, with a weak D call TRDD3 (6 bases). V was clipped by 3 bases and J by 1 base, with 15 bases between them. CDR3 length equals 16 residues. CDR1 and CDR2 (germline): TSWWSYY, QGS. The chain's CDR3 is CALGEPRGLRTDKLIF. The CDR3 DNA is TGTGCTCTTGGGGAGCCGAGGGGATTGCGCACCGATAAACTCATCTTT.

The chain is built from TRDV1 and TRDJ1; 11 nucleotides line up with TRDD3. Germline assignment: CDR1 TSWWSYY and CDR2 QGS. V lost 0 bases and J lost 7; bases outside the gene matches: 19. The CDR3 loop spans 20 amino acids. The CDR3 bases are TGTGCTCTTGGGGAACTAACGCCGGTAATGGGGGATACGGGGTTTCCTAAACTCATCTTT. Translated, it gives CALGELTPVMGDTGFPKLIF.

The chain is built from TRDV1 and TRDJ1; 10 bases map to TRDD3. After removal of 2 bases from V and 1 base from J, the junction contained 19 bases not matched to a gene. The CDR3 sequence is 21 residues long. CDR1 is TSWWSYY, CDR2 QGS, per germline. The CDR3 spells CALGEGRSSYLGDTVTDKLIF. CDR3 nucleotide sequence: TGTGCTCTTGGGGAAGGCCGAAGCTCCTACTTGGGGGATACTGTCACCGATAAACTCATCTTT.

The chain is built from TRDV1 and TRDJ1; TRDD3 aligns across 12 bases. Germline CDR1 is TSWWSYY and CDR2 is QGS. The CDR3 loop spans 23 amino acids. J lost 1 base, V lost 1 base, and 22 bases had no gene match. The CDR3 sequence: CALGERPTFLLLLGDTLTDKLIF. DNA for the CDR3: TGTGCTCTTGGGGAACGCCCCACCTTCCTACTGCTACTGGGGGATACCCTCACCGATAAACTCATCTTT.

Comments on this clone: At one boundary the junction diverges from the germline segment, which might be a read error. The chain uses TRDV2 and TRDJ1; 10 bases are shared with TRDD3. Germline lookup yields CDR1 GEAIGNYY and CDR2 EKD. The CDR3 is 20 residues long. The chain's CDR3 is CARDGWGILFTTKRTDKLIF. The CDR3 nucleotides are TGTGCCCGTGATGGGTGGGGGATACTTTTCACAACGAAAAGGACCGATAAACTCATCTTT.

Concerning this clone itself: One end of the junction varies from germline; a read error may be responsible. This chain links TRDV1 with TRDJ1; 11 nucleotides match TRDD3. The CDR3 has 22 residues. CDR1 is TSWWSYY and CDR2 is QGS in the germline V gene. The DNA for the CDR3 is TGTGCCCTTGGGGAACTGGCGCGGCGCCTACTGGGGGATAAGAGCGTGTGCGATAAACTCATCTTT. Protein: CALGELARRLLGDKSVCDKLIF.

This clone was observed a few times. The J gene is TRDJ1, the V gene TRDV1, with 13 nucleotides matching TRDD3. The germline gives CDR1 TSWWSYY, CDR2 QGS. J lost 0 bases, V lost 5 bases, and 18 bases had no gene match. The CDR3 spans 21 residues. The CDR3, as DNA: TGTGCTCTTGGGTCCTCCCTAGCTAGTACTGGGGGATACGGGTACACCGATAAACTCATCTTT. Its translation: CALGSSLASTGGYGYTDKLIF.

With respect to this clone: The identical CDR3 is also encoded by other nucleotide sequences in the sample. The chain recombines TRDV1 with TRDJ1, with 7 nucleotides matching TRDD3. With 3 bases clipped from V and 3 bases from J, the junction kept 10 bases outside the gene matches. The CDR3 spans 16 residues. From germline, CDR1 is TSWWSYY and CDR2 QGS. CDR3 in amino acids: CALGDAPDWGADKLIF. The CDR3 region has the DNA TGTGCTCTTGGGGACGCTCCCGACTGGGGCGCCGATAAACTCATCTTT.

The chain recombines TRDV1 with TRDJ1; TRDD3 matches at 13 bases. There are 21 residues in the CDR3. The V and J ends lost 3 bases and 2 bases, in that order; junction bases with no gene match: 18. Germline V gives CDR1 TSWWSYY, CDR2 QGS. CDR3 region: CALGDDHPYWGIRGETDKLIF. As DNA, the CDR3 is TGTGCTCTTGGGGACGACCATCCCTACTGGGGGATACGAGGAGAAACCGATAAACTCATCTTT.

The rearrangement uses TRDV1 and TRDJ1; TRDD3 matches at 10 bases. Unmatched junction bases numbered 4, after V lost 6 bases and J lost 0 bases. The CDR3 is 15 residues long. Germline V gives CDR1 TSWWSYY, CDR2 QGS. The CDR3 nucleotides are TGTGCTCTTGGTCCTGGGGGATATTACACCGATAAACTCATCTTT. Translation gives CALGPGGYYTDKLIF.